The rows below give T cell receptor beta chains drawn from one sample of a study of radiation and T cells in renal cell carcinoma. Data came from immunoSEQ multiplex PCR; TCRdb stores just in-frame clones and leaves some out. The table lists about 91,000 clones, over 75% of them singletons. Specimen: blood, collected from a patient whose treatment included radiotherapy and nephrectomy. These receptors all come from a man aged 55-75 years with renal cell carcinoma. Each CDR3 is given with its conserved first and last residue. D genes are given only for firm matches. Some rows mark clone size as missing; the rest say once, few, many or name a class of expanded clone.

len	v_gene	abundance	d_gene	j_gene	CDR3nt	CDR3aa
14	TRBV28	few	NA	TRBJ1-2	TGTGCCAGCAGTTTCGGCCCCATCATCTATGGCTACACCTTC	CASSFGPIIYGYTF
15	TRBV4-3	NA	NA	TRBJ2-2	TGCGCCAGCACCCGGGGGGCAGATAACACCGGGGAGCTGTTTTTT	CASTRGADNTGELFF
13	TRBV6-1	NA	NA	TRBJ1-1	TGTGCCAGCAGTGAACCCCCGAACACTGAAGCTTTCTTT	CASSEPPNTEAFF
17	TRBV5-4	NA	TRBD2	TRBJ2-5	TGTGCCAGCAGCTTGGTGGGGCTAGCGGGAGGTGGGGAGACCCAGTACTTC	CASSLVGLAGGGETQYF
15	TRBV9	once	TRBD2	TRBJ2-2	TGTGCCAGCAGCCCCGGCGGGAGACGAACCGGGGAGCTGTTTTTT	CASSPGGRRTGELFF
11	TRBV10-2	NA	NA	TRBJ2-1	TGCGCCATGTCACAGGGCAATGAGCAGTTCTTC	CAMSQGNEQFF
14	TRBV29-1	NA	NA	TRBJ1-1	TGCAGCGTGGGGATGGGGTCAATGAACACTGAAGCTTTCTTT	CSVGMGSMNTEAFF
11	TRBV7-9	NA	NA	TRBJ2-5	TGTGCCAGCAGCTCTAAGGAGACCCAGTACTTC	CASSSKETQYF
14	TRBV6-1	NA	NA	TRBJ2-7	TGTGCCAGCAGCGTTGACAACATAAGCGCCGAGCAGTACTTC	CASSVDNISAEQYF
16	TRBV7-9	NA	NA	TRBJ2-7	TGTGCCAGCAGCTTAGATAACAGTGAACTCTCCTACGAGCAGTACTTC	CASSLDNSELSYEQYF
14	TRBV15	few	NA	TRBJ2-6	TGTGCCACCAGCAGAAGGGGTGGGGCCAACGTCCTGACTTTC	CATSRRGGANVLTF
15	TRBV28	NA	TRBD1	TRBJ1-4	TGTGCCAGCAGCCGCCGACAGGGTAACGGGCAAAAACTGTTTTTT	CASSRRQGNGQKLFF
15	TRBV6-6	NA	NA	TRBJ2-1	TGTGCCAGCGGGGAGCGTTCGGGGCCTTACAATGAGCAGTTCTTC	CASGERSGPYNEQFF
16	TRBV7-8	NA	TRBD1	TRBJ1-1	TGTGCCAGCAGCCCTACGTTGGACAGGGCAAACACTGAAGCTTTCTTT	CASSPTLDRANTEAFF
16	TRBV11-2	NA	TRBD2	TRBJ2-5	TGTGCCAGCAGCCCTGGGACTAGCGGGGCTCAAGAGACCCAGTACTTC	CASSPGTSGAQETQYF
14	TRBV12-5	NA	NA	TRBJ2-3	TGTGCTAGTGGTGGACAGGGAGGGGCAGATACGCAGTATTTT	CASGGQGGADTQYF
12	TRBV2	NA	NA	TRBJ1-2	TGTGCCAGTTCCACCCCCCGAAATGGCTACACCTTC	CASSTPRNGYTF
16	TRBV7-3	NA	TRBD1	TRBJ2-2	TGTGCCAGCAGCCCATCAGGGGGCGCAACGACCGGGGAGCTGTTTTTT	CASSPSGGATTGELFF
14	TRBV9	NA	NA	TRBJ2-2	TGTGCCAGCAGCGTAGACGGAAGGACCGGGGAGCTGTTTTTT	CASSVDGRTGELFF
11	TRBV28	NA	NA	TRBJ1-2	TGTGCCGCAGCGACGGGACTTTTTTGTCGCTTC	CAAATGLFCRF
14	TRBV7-9	many	NA	TRBJ2-7	TGTGCCAGCAGCTTAGCGCTGACTAGCTACGAGCAGTACTTC	CASSLALTSYEQYF
14	TRBV27	NA	NA	TRBJ2-3	TGTGCCAGCAGTTTGGGGATTGTGGGTGATACGCAGTATTTT	CASSLGIVGDTQYF
15	TRBV28	NA	TRBD2	TRBJ2-7	TGTGCCAGCACGGCATCGCTAGCGGGAGGCTACGAGCAGTACTTC	CASTASLAGGYEQYF
16	TRBV4-3	few	TRBD1	TRBJ1-3	TGCGCCAGCAGCCAAGATCCGGACAGGGGGCTGAACACCATATATTTT	CASSQDPDRGLNTIYF
13	TRBV28	NA	NA	TRBJ1-5	TGTGCCAGCAGGGATCCTGGCAATCAGCCCCAGCATTTT	CASRDPGNQPQHF
18	TRBV6-1	NA	NA	TRBJ1-4	TGTGCCAGCAGTGAATCCCGGGCAGGGTGGCTTATGGAGGAAAAACTGTTTTTT	CASSESRAGWLMEEKLFF
14	TRBV11-2	NA	TRBD2	TRBJ2-4	TGTGCCAGCAGCTCGGGACTAGCGGGAGCGGGACAGTACTTC	CASSSGLAGAGQYF
14	TRBV5-1	NA	TRBD2	TRBJ2-7	TGCGCCAGCAAACTAGCGGGAGAGGACTACGAGCAGTACTTC	CASKLAGEDYEQYF
11	TRBV27	NA	NA	TRBJ2-1	TGTGCCAGCAGTCAAAGAAGTGAGCAGTTCTTC	CASSQRSEQFF
14	TRBV18	NA	NA	TRBJ1-1	TGTGCCAGCTCACGGCTCAGAGAGAACACTGAAGCTTTCTTT	CASSRLRENTEAFF
13	TRBV7-2	NA	NA	TRBJ2-5	TGTGCCAGCAGCTTAGAGTTGCAAGAGACCCAGTACTTC	CASSLELQETQYF
14	TRBV5-5	NA	NA	TRBJ2-2	TGTGCCAGCAGCCGGACAGTGAACACCGGGGAGCTGTTTTTT	CASSRTVNTGELFF
19	TRBV10-1	NA	TRBD1	TRBJ2-7	TGCGCCAGCAGTGAGTCGAGACCGGGACAGGGAGAGACCTCCTACGAGCAGTACTTC	CASSESRPGQGETSYEQYF
13	TRBV29-1	NA	NA	TRBJ2-3	TGCAGCGTTACCAGCGGCTACACAGATACGCAGTATTTT	CSVTSGYTDTQYF
16	TRBV9	NA	NA	TRBJ1-3	TGTGCCAGCAGCGTATCTGGAGGGCACTCTGGAAACACCATATATTTT	CASSVSGGHSGNTIYF
14	TRBV27	once	NA	TRBJ2-5	TGTGCCAGCAGCACTGGACTCCGGAAAGAGACCCAGTACTTC	CASSTGLRKETQYF
15	TRBV4-1	NA	NA	TRBJ1-5	TGCGCCAGCAGCCAAGACACAGGTTTCAATCAGCCCCAGCATTTT	CASSQDTGFNQPQHF
13	TRBV13	once	NA	TRBJ2-7	TGTGCCAGCAGCTTAGCGGGCCTCTACGAGCAGTACTTC	CASSLAGLYEQYF
15	TRBV9	NA	TRBD2	TRBJ2-7	TGTGCCAGCAGCGTAGAAGCGGGAGGGCCCTACGAGCAGTACTTC	CASSVEAGGPYEQYF
16	TRBV29-1	NA	TRBD1	TRBJ2-7	TGCAGCGTTGACGGTGGGACAGGGGTAGGGGCCTACGAGCAGTACTTC	CSVDGGTGVGAYEQYF
12	TRBV7-9	NA	NA	TRBJ1-1	TGTGCCAGCACCTTAGGGGGGACTGAAGCTTTCTTT	CASTLGGTEAFF
18	TRBV7-3	few	NA	TRBJ1-1	TGTGCCAGCAGCTTAATGGGCGTTTTTGAGGAATTAAACACTGAAGCTTTCTTT	CASSLMGVFEELNTEAFF
15	TRBV5-1	NA	NA	TRBJ2-1	TGCGCCAGCAGCTTGGCGGGTAGCTCCTACAATGAGCAGTTCTTC	CASSLAGSSYNEQFF
15	TRBV2	NA	NA	TRBJ2-2	TGTGCCAGCAGTCGTCTGATTCCGAACACCGGGGAGCTGTTTTTT	CASSRLIPNTGELFF
15	TRBV9	NA	NA	TRBJ2-3	TGTGCCAGCAGCGTAGCAGGGGTAGGCACAGATACGCAGTATTTT	CASSVAGVGTDTQYF
16	TRBV7-2	NA	TRBD2	TRBJ2-5	TGTGCCAGCAGCTTAGGTCCTAGCGGGATATCAGAGACCCAGTACTTC	CASSLGPSGISETQYF
17	TRBV19	NA	TRBD1	TRBJ1-1	TGTGCCAGTAGTGACAGGGTTCTTCCCCCCGGGAACACTGAAGCTTTCTTT	CASSDRVLPPGNTEAFF
14	TRBV4-1	once	NA	TRBJ1-1	TGCGCCAGCAGCCAAGGCGGAGGAATGACTGAAGCTTTCTTT	CASSQGGGMTEAFF